The next 10 T cell receptor beta chains were all read from a single sample in a study of blood T cell repertoires in COVID-19. The assay was immunoSEQ multiplex PCR, and TCRdb's table has in-frame clones only and misses some. The sample consists of about 200,000 clones, around nine tenths of them appearing once. Sequencing was done on a sample of peripheral blood. These receptors originate from a man in his sixties with COVID-19, enrolled during active disease.

There are a few counts of this clone. CDR3 sequence (DNA): TGTGCCAGCAGCTTAGGGGGGGGACTCCCATCCTACAATGAGCAGTTCTTC. Its translation is CASSLGGGLPSYNEQFF. This chain uses TRBV11-2 with TRBJ2-1, with 7 bases matching TRBD2. The CDR3 covers 17 residues. CDR1 and CDR2 from the germline V gene are SGHAT and FQNNGV. V was clipped by 1 base and J by 1 base; unmatched bases: 7.

V is TRBV6-6 and J is TRBJ2-2, with 7 bases matching TRBD2. J was trimmed by 1 base and V by 10 bases; bases with no gene match: 6. Germline CDR1 is MNHNY and CDR2 is SVGAGI (reference sequence). This CDR3 spans 14 amino acids. CDR3 residues: CATPGRENTGELFF. CDR3 in DNA: TGTGCCACCCCGGGGAGGGAGAACACCGGGGAGCTGTTTTTT.

V is TRBV30 and J is TRBJ2-1; 7 bases are a match to TRBD1. Germline V gene lookup returns CDR1 GTSNPN and CDR2 SVGIG (reference sequence). The CDR3 has 12 residues. With V trimmed by 8 bases and J by 4 bases, 5 bases remained unmatched. The CDR3 reads CAQRDRYNEQFF. The CDR3 nucleotides read TGTGCCCAGAGGGACAGATACAATGAGCAGTTCTTC. The full variable domain, with the rest looked up from reference TRBV30 and TRBJ2-1, is SQTIHQWPATLVQPVGSPLSLECTVEGTSNPNLYWYRQAAGRGLQLLFYSVGIGQISSEVPQNLSASRPQDRQFILSSKKLLLSDSGFYLCAQRDRYNEQFFGPGTRLTVL.

For this clone: Different DNA sequences within this sample yield the same CDR3. The rearrangement links TRBV4-3 to TRBJ1-6, with D possibly TRBD1 on 6 matching bases. CDR3 length: 13 amino acids. CDR1 is LGHNA and CDR2 is YSLEER in the germline V gene. Trimming pared 0 bases from V and 10 bases from J, leaving 7 bases between. DNA of the CDR3: TGCGCCAGCAGCCAAGATAGGGGGTCACCCCTCCACTTT. Its translation is CASSQDRGSPLHF.

The gene calls are TRBV7-6 and TRBJ2-1; D is unresolved. V lost 0 bases and J 0 bases, leaving 12 bases between the germline ends. Germline-derived CDR1 and CDR2 are SGHVS and FNYEAQ. The CDR3 loop spans 17 amino acids. The CDR3 spells CASSLASVVNSYNEQFF. The DNA for the CDR3 is TGTGCCAGCAGCTTAGCGTCGGTAGTAAACTCCTACAATGAGCAGTTCTTC.

The CDR3 loop reads CASRTASTDTQYF. Here the CDR3 DNA reads TGTGCCAGTCGAACAGCCAGCACAGATACGCAGTATTTT. The chain carries TRBV19 and TRBJ2-3; D is undetermined. Germline-derived CDR1 and CDR2 are LNHDA and SQIVND (reference sequence). CDR3 length: 13 residues. V lost 8 bases and J 0 bases, leaving 9 bases between the germline ends.

The chain carries TRBV28 and TRBJ2-1; 10 bases align to TRBD1. CDR3 length: 15 amino acids. Germline trimming cut 7 bases from V and 2 bases from J; bases unmatched to any gene: 5. The germline CDR1 and CDR2 sequences are MDHEN and SYDVKM. CDR3 nucleotides: TGTGCCAGCATCTCGGGACAGGGGACCTACAATGAGCAGTTCTTC. Its protein product is CASISGQGTYNEQFF.

The J gene is TRBJ2-2, the V gene TRBV9; no firm D call. Per germline, CDR1 SGDLS and CDR2 YYNGEE. The V end lost 0 bases, the J end lost 7 bases, and 10 bases lay between the germline ends. The CDR3 totals 14 residues. The CDR3 spells CASSVGAEGGELFF. CDR3 DNA: TGTGCCAGCAGCGTAGGGGCTGAAGGCGGGGAGCTGTTTTTT. The full variable domain, in which reference TRBV9 and TRBJ2-2 provide the parts outside the CDR3, is DSGVTQTPKHLITATGQRVTLRCSPRSGDLSVYWYQQSLDQGLQFLIQYYNGEERAKGNILERFSAQQFPDLHSELNLSSLELGDSALYFCASSVGAEGGELFFGEGSRLTVL.

CDR3 loop: CASSQVGTRRELSDTQYF. CDR3 bases: TGTGCCAGCAGCCAAGTTGGTACCCGACGGGAGTTGTCAGATACGCAGTATTTT. The chain joins TRBV4-2 to TRBJ2-3, with D tentatively TRBD2 (6 bases). The germline CDR1 and CDR2 sequences are LGHNA and YNFKEQ. Trimming took 1 base from V and 4 from J, leaving 21 bases between them. The CDR3 runs to 18 residues.

The DNA for the CDR3 is TGCGCCAGCAGCACCGGGACAGCGAACACTGAAGCTTTCTTT. Protein: CASSTGTANTEAFF. The rearrangement uses TRBV5-1 and TRBJ1-1; 7 nucleotides line up with TRBD1. V shed 4 bases and J 1 base; nucleotides not matched to a gene: 4. This CDR3 has 14 residues. Germline CDR1 is SGHRS and CDR2 is YFSETQ.